A single sample gave rise to the 17 T cell receptor beta chains below, sequenced in a study of beta chain features in type 1 diabetes (dated by TCRdb to 2017 to 2018). What the authors observed across the whole study: A moderate but significant shortening of TCRB CDR3 length was observed in type 1 diabetes patients in all four CD4+ subsets.

Library preparation employed the immunoSEQ multiplex PCR assay. The High Capacity cDNA Reverse Transcription Kit was used to reverse transcribe all of the isolated RNA, meaning that expressed TCRB transcripts were what got sequenced. Imported from immuneACCESS, the table was reduced by TCRdb to in-frame sequences with V and J called. These copies leave out some clones; in studies compared against another copy, an unresolved V gene accounts for under half, and the cause of the remainder is not known. Here the sample has roughly 150,000 clones; approximately 8.1% occur a single time. Approximately 1% of the sample lies in the top ten. Antigen specificity for these receptors is unknown. Source material: central memory CD4+ T cells from blood. Source of these receptors: a woman in her thirties or forties with type 1 diabetes.

The rearrangement uses TRBV6-5 and TRBJ1-1; TRBD1 is a possible D gene (5 bases). The CDR3 runs to 11 residues. V lost 6 bases and J 5 bases, leaving 7 bases between the germline ends. The germline V gene has CDR1 MNHEY and CDR2 SVGAGI. CDR3 sequence: CASRGPTEAFF. The CDR3 DNA follows: TGTGCCAGCAGGGGGCCAACTGAAGCTTTCTTT.

This clone was recorded a few times. This chain links TRBV4-3 with TRBJ1-1; D is undetermined. Trimming took off 4 bases at V and 0 bases at J, with 18 bases between the two ends. Germline CDR1 and CDR2: LGHNA and YSLEER. The length of the CDR3 is 17 residues. The CDR3 DNA follows: TGCGCCAGCAGCCCCGGGAAGGGAGTTGCCTTGAACACTGAAGCTTTCTTT. This sequence encodes CASSPGKGVALNTEAFF.

This clone was seen only a few times. V gene TRBV15 combines with J gene TRBJ2-1, with D hard to call. Germline CDR1 and CDR2: LNHNV and YYDKDF (reference sequence). This CDR3 has 14 amino acids. V lost 8 bases and J lost 0, with 11 bases in between. The CDR3 DNA sequence: TGTGCCACCTCCCTTTCGAGCTCCTACAATGAGCAGTTCTTC. Its protein product is CATSLSSSYNEQFF.

The V and J genes are TRBV9 and TRBJ2-5, with 10 bases identical to TRBD2. The CDR3 has 14 amino acids. Losses at the gene ends were 2 bases for V and 8 bases for J; bases not matched to a gene: 6. CDR1 and CDR2 (germline): SGDLS, YYNGEE. The CDR3 DNA reads as TGTGCCAGCAGCGTTGCTACTAGCGGGGTCACCCAGTACTTC. It specifies CASSVATSGVTQYF.

This chain connects TRBV2 to TRBJ1-2; 7 bases agree with TRBD1. The ends lost 6 bases at V and 8 bases at J; junction bases unmatched: 9. CDR3 size: 13 residues. CDR1 SNHLY and CDR2 FYNNEI come from the germline V gene. The DNA for the CDR3 is TGTGCCAGCAGGGGACAGATGACGGAGGGCTACACCTTC. Amino acid sequence: CASRGQMTEGYTF.

This clone was seen only a few times. The chain is built from TRBV30 and TRBJ1-1, with TRBD1 as a possible D gene (5 bases). From germline, CDR1 is GTSNPN and CDR2 SVGIG (reference sequence). This CDR3 has 14 residues. Trimming cost V 3 bases and J 8 bases, with 19 bases left between them. In DNA form, the CDR3 reads TGTGCCTGGAGACCCGACAGCGCGCTGAGAGAAGCTTTCTTT. Translated, it gives CAWRPDSALREAFF.

The rearrangement joins TRBV5-6 to TRBJ2-2; a possible D gene is TRBD2 (6 bases). This CDR3 is built from 16 residues. Germline CDR1 is SGHDT and CDR2 is YYEEEE. Trimming took 4 bases from V and 5 from J, leaving 18 bases between them. This chain's CDR3 is CASSPPVGSKTGELFF. The CDR3 bases are TGTGCCAGCAGCCCCCCCGTCGGGAGTAAGACCGGGGAGCTGTTTTTT. Full variable domain (rest looked up from reference TRBV5-6 and TRBJ2-2): DAGVTQSPTHLIKTRGQQVTLRCSPKSGHDTVSWYQQALGQGPQFIFQYYEEEERQRGNFPDRFSGHQFPNYSSELNVNALLLGDSALYLCASSPPVGSKTGELFFGEGSRLTVL.

In this sample, this clone turned up a few times. The rearrangement uses TRBV7-2 and TRBJ2-7; no clear D gene. There are 14 residues in the CDR3. With 1 base removed from V and 3 bases from J, the gap between germline ends came to 10 bases. Germline V CDR1 and CDR2: SGHTA, FQGNSA. CDR3 sequence: CASSLVGSDYEQYF. The DNA for the CDR3 is TGTGCCAGCAGCTTAGTTGGCAGCGACTACGAGCAGTACTTC.

This clone was found many times. The rearrangement links TRBV7-2 to TRBJ1-2, with 8 bases fitting TRBD1. The V segment lost 5 bases and the J segment 8 bases; nucleotides outside the gene matches: 16. Germline V CDR1 and CDR2: SGHTA, FQGNSA. The CDR3 runs to 16 residues. The CDR3 loop is CASSPYIPLDREGYTF. In DNA, the CDR3 is TGTGCCAGCAGCCCTTATATACCGCTGGACAGGGAGGGCTACACCTTC.

This rearrangement joins TRBV28 to TRBJ1-2; D may be TRBD1 (6 bases). The V gene's germline CDR1 is MDHEN and CDR2 SYDVKM. The CDR3 has 14 amino acids. Trimming left V 3 bases short and J 7 bases short, with 15 bases between. The CDR3 DNA reads TGTGCCAGCAGTTTTCAGGGGAACGTCGGTGGCTACACCTTC. As protein: CASSFQGNVGGYTF.

The chain joins TRBV7-2 to TRBJ2-6; D may be TRBD1 (6 bases). V was trimmed by 7 bases and J by 0 bases, leaving 19 bases between them. Germline V gene sequence: CDR1 SGHTA, CDR2 FQGNSA. There are 18 residues in the CDR3. The CDR3 DNA is TGTGCCAGCATCCTAGGACCGGGACAACTCTCTGGGGCCAACGTCCTGACTTTC. This gives the protein CASILGPGQLSGANVLTF.

The rearrangement links TRBV7-9 to TRBJ1-1; D is uncertain. The CDR3 is 13 residues long. CDR1 and CDR2 from the germline V gene are SEHNR and FQNEAQ (reference sequence). Trimming shortened V by 3 bases and J by 5 bases, and 10 bases separated the two germline ends. The DNA of the CDR3 is TGTGCCAGCAGCTTTGGGCTGGCTACTGAAGCTTTCTTT. Translation gives CASSFGLATEAFF.

This clone was picked up a small number of times. This rearrangement joins TRBV28 to TRBJ2-7; D call uncertain. There are 13 residues in the CDR3. Germline loops: CDR1 MDHEN, CDR2 SYDVKM. Trimming took off 6 bases at V and 2 bases at J, with 11 bases between the two ends. The CDR3 sequence is CASRRQSAYEQYF. As DNA, the CDR3 is TGTGCCAGCAGACGACAATCCGCCTACGAGCAGTACTTC.

This chain joins TRBV9 and TRBJ1-5, with 10 bases that match TRBD1. CDR3 length: 14 residues. Germline V gene lookup returns CDR1 SGDLS and CDR2 YYNGEE. V dropped 4 bases and J dropped 5; count of bases not matched to a gene: 3. This CDR3 is CASSRGQGDQPQHF. The CDR3 nucleotides are TGTGCCAGCAGCCGAGGACAGGGGGATCAGCCCCAGCATTTT.

This clone was observed a handful of times. This rearrangement joins TRBV28 to TRBJ2-7; 9 nucleotides match TRBD1. Germline assignment: CDR1 MDHEN and CDR2 SYDVKM. The CDR3 has 14 amino acids. V gave up 6 bases and J gave up 5 bases; unmatched junction bases: 8. The DNA for the CDR3 is TGTGCCAGCAGCTCGGACAGGGGCATACACGAGCAGTACTTC. This codes for CASSSDRGIHEQYF.

This clone was detected a few times. The V call is TRBV9, the J call TRBJ2-1; TRBD1 agrees at 9 bases. The V segment lost 4 bases and the J segment 6 bases; nucleotides outside the gene matches: 14. Germline CDR1 reads SGDLS; CDR2 reads YYNGEE. This CDR3 spans 17 amino acids. The CDR3 region is CASSKKAGQGLVNEQFF. The CDR3 nucleotides are TGTGCCAGCAGCAAAAAGGCAGGACAGGGGTTGGTCAATGAGCAGTTCTTC.

This clone turned up a few times. This chain links TRBV7-2 with TRBJ2-5, with a possible D match to TRBD2 (7 bases). This CDR3 is built from 16 residues. From germline, CDR1 is SGHTA and CDR2 FQGNSA. Trimming removed 6 bases at V and 0 bases at J, with 17 bases between. Here the CDR3 DNA reads TGTGCCAGCAGGGCTGATCGGGGGGCGCACCAAGAGACCCAGTACTTC. Its protein product is CASRADRGAHQETQYF. The full variable domain, in which reference TRBV7-2 and TRBJ2-5 provide the parts outside the CDR3, is GAGVSQSPSNKVTEKGKDVELRCDPISGHTALYWYRQSLGQGLEFLIYFQGNSAPDKSGLPSDRFSAERTGGSVSTLTIQRTQQEDSAVYLCASRADRGAHQETQYFGPGTRLLVL.